The 28 T cell receptor beta chains given below trace back to one sample, sequenced in a study of regulatory T cells in long-lasting Graves disease. Time point noted: newly diagnosed GD, antithyroid drugs for less than 3 months. RNA extracted from PBMCs served as the sequencing template. Building the TCR beta libraries relied on iRepertoire HTBI primers, and CDR3 regions underwent Arm-PCR. TCRdb independently ran MiXCR on the multiplex PCR reads; one entry per CDR3 protein. The sample has about 620,000 distinct CDR3 sequences, 16% seen once. The data also belong to a second study, concerning T cells in Graves' hyperthyroidism and ophthalmopathy.

The material sequenced was peripheral blood mononuclear cells (PBMCs), taken at new diagnosis, from a patient treated with antithyroid drugs. These receptors were collected from a woman in her thirties with Graves disease.

This clonotype was counted between two and nine times. V is TRBV6-1 and J is TRBJ1-5; 7 bases map to TRBD1. Trimming took 5 bases from V and 6 from J; bases not matched to a gene: 4. This CDR3 region has 13 residues. CDR1 and CDR2 (germline): MNHNS, SASEGT. This chain's CDR3 is CASSTGAGQPQHF. For the CDR3, the DNA is TGTGCCAGCAGTACAGGGGCGGGTCAGCCCCAGCATTTT.

The chain has TRBV20-1 and TRBJ2-2; 7 nucleotides agree with TRBD1. Trimming took 6 bases from V and 4 from J; bases not matched to a gene: 11. This CDR3 spans 15 amino acids. Germline V gene sequence: CDR1 DFQATT, CDR2 SNEGSKA (reference sequence). The CDR3 loop is CSAKRQGGRTGELFF. The CDR3 nucleotides read TGCAGTGCAAAAAGACAGGGCGGGCGCACCGGGGAGCTGTTTTTT.

This clonotype was seen a handful of times. The chain carries TRBV14 and TRBJ2-1; TRBD1 might be the D (6 bases). From germline, CDR1 is SGHDN and CDR2 FVKESK. The ends were cut back, 0 bases at V and 8 bases at J, with 17 bases in the middle. This CDR3 has 16 amino acids. In DNA, the CDR3 is TGTGCCAGCAGCCAAGATGCAGGGGCTATTGTCGATGAGCAGTTCTTC. Residues: CASSQDAGAIVDEQFF. Full variable domain (rest looked up from reference TRBV14 and TRBJ2-1): EAGVTQFPSHSVIEKGQTVTLRCDPISGHDNLYWYRRVMGKEIKFLLHFVKESKQDESGMPNNRFLAERTGGTYSTLKVQPAELEDSGVYFCASSQDAGAIVDEQFFGPGTRLTVL.

The chain uses TRBV3-1 and TRBJ2-2; TRBD1 is a possible D gene (5 bases). V was cut by 4 bases and J by 8 bases, with 11 bases left in between. CDR1 and CDR2 (germline): LGHDT, YNNKEL (reference sequence). The CDR3 runs to 13 residues. The CDR3 DNA is TGTGCCAGCAGCCCCGGCAGGGCGGGGGAGCTGTTTTTT. Protein sequence: CASSPGRAGELFF.

The chain carries TRBV7-6 and TRBJ2-7; possibly TRBD2 for D (5 bases). Trimming stripped 4 bases from V and 2 bases from J, with 15 bases between. In germline, CDR1 is SGHVS, CDR2 FNYEAQ. The CDR3 loop spans 15 amino acids. CDR3 protein: CASSSSVLVAYEQYF. For the CDR3, the DNA is TGTGCCAGCAGCTCGTCAGTACTAGTCGCCTACGAGCAGTACTTC.

This clonotype was detected ten times or more. The rearrangement joins TRBV10-3 to TRBJ1-5; no firm D call. CDR1 is ENHRY and CDR2 is SYGVKD in the germline V gene. The V end lost 5 bases, the J end lost 0 bases, and 11 bases lay between the germline ends. This CDR3 contains 15 residues. CDR3 amino acids: CAISPGVNSNQPQHF. The CDR3 DNA reads TGTGCCATCAGTCCGGGTGTTAATAGCAATCAGCCCCAGCATTTT.

This clonotype came up many times. This chain joins TRBV28 and TRBJ1-1; 8 bases fit TRBD1. V gave up 6 bases and J gave up 2 bases; unmatched junction bases: 11. CDR1 and CDR2 (germline): MDHEN, SYDVKM. The CDR3 spans 16 residues. DNA of the CDR3: TGTGCCAGCAGCCGTTACAGGGGGACTTACAACACTGAAGCTTTCTTT. Residues: CASSRYRGTYNTEAFF.

This clonotype was counted at least ten times. The chain carries TRBV12-3 or TRBV12-4 and TRBJ2-7, with 14 bases that match TRBD2. The V gene end was trimmed by 6 bases and the J gene end by 7 bases; junction bases not matched to a gene: 14. The CDR3 length is 17 residues. The CDR3 DNA is TGTGCCAGCAGCCTTGCCGGGACTAGCGGGAGTTCAGGGGAGCAGTACTTC. Amino acid sequence: CASSLAGTSGSSGEQYF.

This clonotype turned up a few times. The J gene is TRBJ1-6, the V gene TRBV28, with D unresolved. V lost 4 bases and J 10 bases, leaving 8 bases between the germline ends. This CDR3 comprises 12 residues. The germline gives CDR1 MDHEN, CDR2 SYDVKM. CDR3 DNA sequence: TGTGCCAGCAGTTCAGGTGAATCACCCCTCCACTTT. Translated: CASSSGESPLHF.

This clonotype has only a few counts. The limits of the CDR3 on the DNA are not certain, so only TCRdb's listed CDR3 is given. The chain carries TRBV5-1 and TRBJ2-7; the table's D call of TRBD1 was not tested on the DNA. Termini included, the CDR3 measures 16 amino acids. The germline CDR1 and CDR2 sequences are SGHRS and YFSETQ. Here the CDR3 reads CASSLLSLDSTYEQYF.

This clonotype occurred many times. This sequence joins TRBV24-1 and TRBJ1-5; the D is unclear. V dropped 12 bases and J dropped 0 bases, with 20 bases sitting between them. CDR1 is KGHDR and CDR2 is SFDVKD in the germline V gene. This CDR3 has 16 amino acids. The CDR3 region is CAPVPGSQYSNQPQHF. The CDR3 nucleotides read TGTGCCCCCGTGCCGGGGAGCCAATATAGCAATCAGCCCCAGCATTTT.

The rearrangement joins TRBV24-1 to TRBJ2-1; TRBD2 matches 16 bases. V was clipped by 10 bases and J by 12 bases; unmatched bases: 5. CDR3 length: 13 amino acids. From germline, CDR1 is KGHDR and CDR2 SFDVKD. The CDR3 sequence: CATGLAGGSSQFF. Here the CDR3 DNA reads TGTGCCACGGGACTAGCGGGAGGGAGTTCGCAGTTCTTC.

This sequence joins TRBV7-2 and TRBJ2-1, with D perhaps TRBD2 (6 bases). Trimming took 0 bases from V and 6 from J, leaving 12 bases between them. Germline V gene sequence: CDR1 SGHTA, CDR2 FQGNSA. The CDR3 loop spans 15 amino acids. The CDR3 nucleotides read TGTGCCAGCAGCTTAGCGGCGGGATTGGCCAATGAGCAGTTCTTC. It is translated as CASSLAAGLANEQFF. The full variable domain, with the rest looked up from reference TRBV7-2 and TRBJ2-1, is GAGVSQSPSNKVTEKGKDVELRCDPISGHTALYWYRQSLGQGLEFLIYFQGNSAPDKSGLPSDRFSAERTGGSVSTLTIQRTQQEDSAVYLCASSLAAGLANEQFFGPGTRLTVL.

The V and J genes are TRBV7-9 and TRBJ2-3, with D possibly TRBD2 on 7 matching bases. This CDR3 has 13 residues. Germline V gene sequence: CDR1 SEHNR, CDR2 FQNEAQ (reference sequence). The V end was cut by 3 bases, the J end by 5 bases, with 9 bases between. The CDR3: CASSFRGGDTQYF. The DNA of the CDR3 is TGTGCCAGCAGCTTTAGGGGGGGAGATACGCAGTATTTT.

The rearrangement joins TRBV27 to TRBJ2-5, with TRBD1 matching over 10 bases. With V trimmed by 3 bases and J by 4 bases, 5 bases remained unmatched. The CDR3 totals 15 residues. Germline values: CDR1 MNHEY, CDR2 SMNVEV (reference sequence). CDR3 nucleotide sequence: TGTGCCAGCAGTTTCCGACAGGGGGCAAGAGAGACCCAGTACTTC. This codes for CASSFRQGARETQYF.

The V and J genes are TRBV29-1 and TRBJ2-2; TRBD1 matches 9 bases. Per the germline V gene, CDR1 is SQVTM and CDR2 is ANQGSEA. The CDR3 covers 13 residues. V dropped 6 bases and J dropped 3; count of bases not matched to a gene: 2. The CDR3 nucleotides read TGCAGCGTGGGGACAGGGCACACCGGGGAGCTGTTTTTT. Residues: CSVGTGHTGELFF.

This clonotype appeared a few times. The V call is TRBV27, the J call TRBJ2-7; D call uncertain. CDR3 length: 13 amino acids. Germline V gives CDR1 MNHEY, CDR2 SMNVEV (reference sequence). The V gene lost 6 bases and the J gene lost 1 base, with 10 bases spanning the gap. The CDR3 DNA reads TGTGCCAGCAGGACACATAATTCCTACGAGCAGTACTTC. It yields the protein CASRTHNSYEQYF.

The gene calls are TRBV20-1 and TRBJ1-1; D unresolved. V lost 8 bases and J 0 bases, leaving 13 bases between the germline ends. The CDR3 covers 13 residues. The V gene's germline CDR1 is DFQATT and CDR2 SNEGSKA (reference sequence). The CDR3 spells CSWSPGLNTEAFF. For the CDR3, the DNA is TGCAGTTGGTCGCCAGGATTGAACACTGAAGCTTTCTTT.

This clonotype showed up just a few times. The chain links TRBV5-1 to TRBJ1-5; the match to TRBD1 covers 10 bases. The V gene's germline CDR1 is SGHRS and CDR2 YFSETQ. After removal of 3 bases from V and 7 bases from J, the junction contained 4 bases not matched to a gene. This CDR3 is 14 amino acids long. The DNA for the CDR3 is TGCGCCAGCAGCTCCGGGACAGGGGCCCAGCCCCAGCATTTT. Its protein product is CASSSGTGAQPQHF.

In this sample, this clonotype turned up many times. The chain couples TRBV3-1 to TRBJ1-5, with unresolved D. Trimming took off 1 base at V and 6 bases at J, with 10 bases between the two ends. This CDR3 comprises 14 residues. Germline V lookup: CDR1 LGHDT, CDR2 YNNKEL (reference sequence). CDR3 region: CASSQGGGTQPQHF. The CDR3 nucleotides are TGTGCCAGCAGCCAAGGGGGTGGAACTCAGCCCCAGCATTTT.

With regard to this clonotype: A much larger clone is a single base away; this may be a read error. The CDR3 loop reads CASSVRGGTEALF. Written as DNA, the CDR3 is TGTGCCAGCAGTGTACGGGGGGGTACTGAAGCTCTCTTT. V usage is TRBV2 and J usage is TRBJ1-1; a possible D gene is TRBD1 (5 bases). Germline CDR1 reads SNHLY; CDR2 reads FYNNEI. There are 13 residues in the CDR3.

The sample holds many counts of this clonotype. The CDR3 DNA sequence: TGTGCCGCCAGCCATATTGACACTGAAGCTTTCTTT. This encodes CAASHIDTEAFF. The rearrangement uses TRBV2 and TRBJ1-1; D not certain. V gave up 11 bases and J gave up 3 bases, with 13 bases separating them. The CDR3 length is 12 residues. Germline CDR1 and CDR2: SNHLY and FYNNEI.

There are many counts of this clonotype. This sequence joins TRBV6-5 and TRBJ1-6; 8 bases align to TRBD1. The CDR3 has 14 residues. The V gene's germline CDR1 is MNHEY and CDR2 SVGAGI. The V gene end was trimmed by 4 bases and the J gene end by 5 bases; junction bases not matched to a gene: 1. The CDR3 DNA sequence: TGTGCCAGCAGTTCACAGGGGGATAATTCACCCCTCCACTTT. The encoded protein is CASSSQGDNSPLHF.

The chain combines TRBV15 with TRBJ1-4; D unresolved. Between the trimmed V and J ends, which lost 0 bases and 7 bases, there was a span of 12 bases. Germline CDR1 LNHNV, CDR2 YYDKDF (reference sequence). CDR3 length: 15 residues. The DNA for the CDR3 is TGTGCCACCAGCAGAGAATCCAGCGGAGGTGAAAAACTGTTTTTT. Translated, it gives CATSRESSGGEKLFF. The full variable domain, with the rest looked up from reference TRBV15 and TRBJ1-4, is DAMVIQNPRYQVTQFGKPVTLSCSQTLNHNVMYWYQQKSSQAPKLLFHYYDKDFNNEADTPDNFQSRRPNTSFCFLDIRSPGLGDTAMYLCATSRESSGGEKLFFGSGTQLSVL.

In its sample, this clonotype was seen many times. The rearrangement uses TRBV7-2 and TRBJ2-5; 7 nucleotides agree with TRBD2. Germline CDR1 is SGHTA and CDR2 is FQGNSA. The CDR3 has 15 residues. J lost 2 bases, V lost 5 bases, and 8 bases had no gene match. CDR3 nucleotide sequence: TGTGCCAGCAGCCCAATGGGGGGGAATCAAGAGACCCAGTACTTC. Protein sequence: CASSPMGGNQETQYF.

The chain recombines TRBV19 with TRBJ2-3, with 9 bases lining up with TRBD2. J lost 4 bases, V lost 6 bases, and 5 bases had no gene match. The CDR3 covers 14 residues. Looked up from germline, CDR1 is LNHDA and CDR2 is SQIVND (reference sequence). The CDR3 here is CASRTGLASDTQYF. In DNA, the CDR3 is TGTGCCAGTAGGACGGGACTAGCATCAGATACGCAGTATTTT.

The genes are TRBV2 and TRBJ2-4; the D call may be TRBD1 or TRBD2 (5 bases each). Germline V CDR1 and CDR2: SNHLY, FYNNEI. Trimming took off 5 bases at V and 9 bases at J, with 14 bases between the two ends. This CDR3 comprises 13 residues. CDR3 nucleotides: TGTGCCAGCAGTTCGGACCAGGGAGCCATTCAGTACTTC. Protein: CASSSDQGAIQYF. The whole variable domain, filled in from reference TRBV2 and TRBJ2-4, reads EPEVTQTPSHQVTQMGQEVILRCVPISNHLYFYWYRQILGQKVEFLVSFYNNEISEKSEIFDDQFSVERPDGSNFTLKIRSTKLEDSAMYFCASSSDQGAIQYFGAGTRLSVL.

This clonotype has a count of ten or more. This chain links TRBV7-2 with TRBJ2-7; either TRBD1 or TRBD2 may fit D (5 bases each). With 5 bases removed from V and 7 bases from J, the gap between germline ends came to 12 bases. Per germline, CDR1 SGHTA and CDR2 FQGNSA. This CDR3 contains 12 residues. CDR3 DNA: TGTGCCAGCAGCCCCCGTTGGGGGGAGCAGTACTTC. Translation gives CASSPRWGEQYF.